This TCR beta chain stems from a study of Ad26.COV2.S vaccination and SARS-CoV-2 variants. At the level of the study: Participant was drawn from the COV1001 Ad26.COV2.S trial arm. Overall study findings and caveats: Responses of spike-specific T cells (both CD8+ and CD4+) reportedly showed substantial breadth after vaccination.

Turning to this clone: What it recognizes is unknown.

The CDR3 runs 12 residues. Trimming cost V 4 bases and J 3 bases, with 1 base left between them. CDR1 and CDR2 from the germline V gene are SGHDN and FVKESK. Profiled with immunoSEQ multiplex PCR; TCRdb holds only in-frame clones, not every one. The sample lists under 500,000 clones; 92% were seen once. As to treatment: some 19 received Ad26.COV2.S at low or high dose, single or two shots; 5 received placebo; per-sample allocation not given. The samples date from day 63 after the first vaccine or placebo injection. The material sequenced was peripheral blood, taken in a trial of Ad26.COV2.S vaccine versus placebo. This receptor was taken from a person aged 18-60 years who received the Ad26.COV2.S COVID-19 vaccine or a placebo. The chain recombines TRBV14 with TRBJ1-6; no reliable D call. Written as DNA, the CDR3 is TGTGCCAGCAGCCGCTATAATTCACCCCTCCACTTT. Translation gives CASSRYNSPLHF.